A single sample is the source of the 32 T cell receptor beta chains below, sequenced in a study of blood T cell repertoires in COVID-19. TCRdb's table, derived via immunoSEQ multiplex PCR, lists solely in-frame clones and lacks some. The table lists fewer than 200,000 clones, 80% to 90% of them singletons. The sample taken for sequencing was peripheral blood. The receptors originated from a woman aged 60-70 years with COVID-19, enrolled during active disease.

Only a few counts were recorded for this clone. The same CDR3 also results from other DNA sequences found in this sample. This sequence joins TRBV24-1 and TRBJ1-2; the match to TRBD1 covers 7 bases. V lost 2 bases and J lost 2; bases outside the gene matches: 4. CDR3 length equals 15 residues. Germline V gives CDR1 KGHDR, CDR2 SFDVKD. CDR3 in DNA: TGTGCCACCAGTGATTACAGGGGAGGCAACTATGGCTACACCTTC. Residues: CATSDYRGGNYGYTF.

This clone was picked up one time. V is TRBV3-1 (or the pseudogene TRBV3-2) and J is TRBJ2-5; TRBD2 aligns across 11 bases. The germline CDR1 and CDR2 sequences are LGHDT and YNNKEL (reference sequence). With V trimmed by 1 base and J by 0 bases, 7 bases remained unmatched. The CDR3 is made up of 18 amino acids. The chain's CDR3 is CASSQGLAGGSYQETQYF. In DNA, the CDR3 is TGTGCCAGCAGCCAAGGTCTAGCGGGGGGATCGTACCAAGAGACCCAGTACTTC.

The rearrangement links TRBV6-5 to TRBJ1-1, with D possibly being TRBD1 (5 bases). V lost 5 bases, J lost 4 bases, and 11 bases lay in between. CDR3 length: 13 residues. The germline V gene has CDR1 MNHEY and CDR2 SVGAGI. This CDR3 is CASSKGSGTEAFF. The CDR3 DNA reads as TGTGCCAGCAGTAAGGGGTCGGGCACTGAAGCTTTCTTT.

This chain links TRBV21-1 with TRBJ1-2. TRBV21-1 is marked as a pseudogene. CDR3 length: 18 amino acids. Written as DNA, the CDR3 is TGTGCCAGCAGCAAAGCGCTTTTAGGTGGAAGGGGGGGCTATGGCTACACCTTC. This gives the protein CASSKALLGGRGGYGYTF.

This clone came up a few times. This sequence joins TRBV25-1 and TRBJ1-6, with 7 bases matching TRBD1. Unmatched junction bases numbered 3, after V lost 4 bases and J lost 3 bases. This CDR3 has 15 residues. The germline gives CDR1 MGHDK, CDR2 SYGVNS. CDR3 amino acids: CASSGTGHYNSPLHF. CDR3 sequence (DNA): TGTGCCAGCAGTGGGACAGGCCACTATAATTCACCCCTCCACTTT.

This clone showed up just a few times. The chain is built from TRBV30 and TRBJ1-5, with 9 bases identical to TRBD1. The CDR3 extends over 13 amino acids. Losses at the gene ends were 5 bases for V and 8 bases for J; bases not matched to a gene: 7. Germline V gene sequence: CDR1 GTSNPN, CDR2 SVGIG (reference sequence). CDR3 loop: CAWGGQGTKPQHF. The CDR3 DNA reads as TGTGCCTGGGGAGGACAGGGGACAAAGCCCCAGCATTTT.

CDR3 bases: TGTGCCAGCAGTTTAAACGGAGCTCAGCCCCAGCATTTT. Translated: CASSLNGAQPQHF. The chain links TRBV12-3 or TRBV12-4 to TRBJ1-5; D is unclear. This CDR3 spans 13 amino acids. The V gene lost 2 bases and the J gene lost 6 bases, with 8 bases spanning the gap.

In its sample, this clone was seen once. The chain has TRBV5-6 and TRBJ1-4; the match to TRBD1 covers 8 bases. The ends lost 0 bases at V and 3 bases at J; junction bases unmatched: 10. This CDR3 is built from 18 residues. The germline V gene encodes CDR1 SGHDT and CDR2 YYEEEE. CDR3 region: CASSLVQGAGRANEKLFF. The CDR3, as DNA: TGTGCCAGCAGCTTGGTCCAGGGGGCCGGTAGGGCTAATGAAAAACTGTTTTTT.

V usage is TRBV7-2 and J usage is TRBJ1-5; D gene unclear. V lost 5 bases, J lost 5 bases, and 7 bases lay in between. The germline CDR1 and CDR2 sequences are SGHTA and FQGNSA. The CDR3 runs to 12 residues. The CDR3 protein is CASSPDYQPQHF. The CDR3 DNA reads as TGTGCCAGCAGCCCAGATTATCAGCCCCAGCATTTT.

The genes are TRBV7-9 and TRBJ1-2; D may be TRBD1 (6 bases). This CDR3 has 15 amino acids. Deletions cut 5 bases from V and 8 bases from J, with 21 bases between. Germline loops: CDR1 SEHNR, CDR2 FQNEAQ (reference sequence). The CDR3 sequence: CASSQTGPGAYGYTF. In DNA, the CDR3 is TGTGCCAGCAGCCAGACAGGTCCCGGCGCCTACGGCTACACCTTC.

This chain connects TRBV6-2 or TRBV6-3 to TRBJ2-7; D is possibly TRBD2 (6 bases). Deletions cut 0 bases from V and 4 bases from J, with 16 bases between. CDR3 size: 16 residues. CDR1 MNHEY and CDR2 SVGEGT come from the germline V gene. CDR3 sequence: CASSYSNGGASYEQYF. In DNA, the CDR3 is TGTGCCAGCAGTTACTCGAATGGAGGGGCCTCTTACGAGCAGTACTTC.

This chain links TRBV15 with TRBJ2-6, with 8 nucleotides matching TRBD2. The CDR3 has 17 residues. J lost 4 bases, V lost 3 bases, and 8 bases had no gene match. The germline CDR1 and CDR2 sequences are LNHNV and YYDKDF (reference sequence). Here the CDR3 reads CATSSDLGGAGANVLTF. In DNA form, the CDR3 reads TGTGCCACCAGCAGTGATCTCGGGGGGGCCGGGGCCAACGTCCTGACTTTC.

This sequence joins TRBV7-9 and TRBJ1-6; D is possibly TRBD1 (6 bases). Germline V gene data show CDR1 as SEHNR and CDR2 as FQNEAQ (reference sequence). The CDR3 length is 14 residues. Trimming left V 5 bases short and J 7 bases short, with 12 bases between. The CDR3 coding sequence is TGTGCCAGCAGCCCAGATACAGGGAATTCACCCCTCCACTTT. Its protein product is CASSPDTGNSPLHF.

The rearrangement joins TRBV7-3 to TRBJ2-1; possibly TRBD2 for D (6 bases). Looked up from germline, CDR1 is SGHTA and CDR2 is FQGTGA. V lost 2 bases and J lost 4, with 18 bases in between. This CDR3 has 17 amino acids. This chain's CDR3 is CASSLVSTPGLYNEQFF. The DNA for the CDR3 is TGTGCCAGCAGCTTAGTTTCGACACCGGGACTGTACAATGAGCAGTTCTTC.

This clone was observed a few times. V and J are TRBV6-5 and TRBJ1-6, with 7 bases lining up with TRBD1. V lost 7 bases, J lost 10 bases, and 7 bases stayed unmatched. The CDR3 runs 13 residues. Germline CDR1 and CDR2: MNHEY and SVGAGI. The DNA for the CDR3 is TGTGCCAGCACCAGGGGGGCTCCGTCACCCCTCCACTTT. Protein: CASTRGAPSPLHF.

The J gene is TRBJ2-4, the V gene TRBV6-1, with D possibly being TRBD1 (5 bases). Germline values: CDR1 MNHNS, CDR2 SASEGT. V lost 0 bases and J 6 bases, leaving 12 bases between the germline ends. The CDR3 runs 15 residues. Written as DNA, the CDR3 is TGTGCCAGCAGTGAAGCAACGCAGGGCCCAAACATTCAGTACTTC. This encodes CASSEATQGPNIQYF.

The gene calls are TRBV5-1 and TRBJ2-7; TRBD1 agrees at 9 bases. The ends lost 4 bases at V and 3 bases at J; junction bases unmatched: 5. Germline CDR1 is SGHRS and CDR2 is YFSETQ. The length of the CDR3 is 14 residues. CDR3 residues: CASSRGQGNYEQYV. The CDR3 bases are TGCGCCAGCAGCCGAGGACAGGGGAACTACGAGCAGTACGTC.

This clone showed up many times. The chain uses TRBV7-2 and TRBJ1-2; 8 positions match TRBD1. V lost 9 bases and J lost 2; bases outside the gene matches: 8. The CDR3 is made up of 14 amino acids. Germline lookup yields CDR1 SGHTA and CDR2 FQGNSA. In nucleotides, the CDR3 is TGTGCCAGTTCGACAGGGGTCGGGAACTATGGCTACACCTTC. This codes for CASSTGVGNYGYTF.

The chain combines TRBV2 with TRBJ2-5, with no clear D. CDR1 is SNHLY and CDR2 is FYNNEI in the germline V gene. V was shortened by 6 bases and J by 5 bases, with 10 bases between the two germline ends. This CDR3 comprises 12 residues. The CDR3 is CASSDGLETQYF. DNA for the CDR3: TGTGCCAGCAGCGACGGGTTGGAGACCCAGTACTTC.

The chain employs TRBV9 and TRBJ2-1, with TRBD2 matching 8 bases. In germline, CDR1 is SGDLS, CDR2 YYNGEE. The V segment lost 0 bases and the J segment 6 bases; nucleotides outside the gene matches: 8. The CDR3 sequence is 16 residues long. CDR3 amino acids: CASSVGTAGGSNEQFF. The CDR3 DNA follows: TGTGCCAGCAGCGTAGGTACCGCGGGAGGATCCAATGAGCAGTTCTTC.

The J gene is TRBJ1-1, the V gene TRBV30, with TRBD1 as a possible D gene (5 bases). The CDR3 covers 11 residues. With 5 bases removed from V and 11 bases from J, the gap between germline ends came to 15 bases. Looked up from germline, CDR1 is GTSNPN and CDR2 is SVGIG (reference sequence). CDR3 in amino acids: CAWSAGGDAFF. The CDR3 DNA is TGTGCCTGGTCTGCAGGAGGGGACGCTTTCTTT.

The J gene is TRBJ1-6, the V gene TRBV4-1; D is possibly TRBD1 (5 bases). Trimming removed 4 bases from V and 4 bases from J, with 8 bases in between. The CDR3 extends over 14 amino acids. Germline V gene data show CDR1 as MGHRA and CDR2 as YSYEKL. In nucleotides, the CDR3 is TGCGCCAGCAGCCCCGGGACTTATAATTCACCCCTCCACTTT. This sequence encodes CASSPGTYNSPLHF.

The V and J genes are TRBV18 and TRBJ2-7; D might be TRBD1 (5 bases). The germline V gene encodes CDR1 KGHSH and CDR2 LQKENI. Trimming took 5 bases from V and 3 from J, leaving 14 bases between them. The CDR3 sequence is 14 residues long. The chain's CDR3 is CASSSFGQGYEQYV. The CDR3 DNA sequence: TGTGCCAGCTCATCTTTCGGCCAGGGCTACGAGCAGTACGTC.

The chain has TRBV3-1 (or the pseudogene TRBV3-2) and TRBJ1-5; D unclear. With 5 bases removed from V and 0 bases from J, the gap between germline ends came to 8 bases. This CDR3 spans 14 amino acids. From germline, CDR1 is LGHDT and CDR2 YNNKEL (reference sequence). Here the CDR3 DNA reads TGTGCCAGCAGCTCTCAGAATAGCAATCAGCCCCAGCATTTT. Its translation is CASSSQNSNQPQHF.

CDR3 residues: CASSLARSDNEQFF. For the CDR3, the DNA is TGCGCCAGCAGCCTCGCGAGGAGTGACAATGAGCAGTTCTTC. The J gene is TRBJ2-1, the V gene TRBV4-1, with unresolved D. The CDR3 runs to 14 residues. V lost 4 bases and J lost 5, with 12 bases in between. In germline, CDR1 is MGHRA, CDR2 YSYEKL.

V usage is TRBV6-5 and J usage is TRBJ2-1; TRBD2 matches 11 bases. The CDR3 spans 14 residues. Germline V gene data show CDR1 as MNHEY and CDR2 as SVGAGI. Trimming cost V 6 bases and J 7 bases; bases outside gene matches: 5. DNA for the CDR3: TGTGCCAGCAGCCTTAGCGGGAGGGGGAATGAGCAGTTCTTC. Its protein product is CASSLSGRGNEQFF.

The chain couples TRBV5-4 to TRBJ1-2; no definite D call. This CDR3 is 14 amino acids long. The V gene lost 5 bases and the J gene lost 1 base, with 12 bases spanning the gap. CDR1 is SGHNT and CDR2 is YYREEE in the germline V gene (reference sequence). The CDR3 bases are TGTGCCAGCAGAGAGCAGGTCAATAACTATGGCTACACCTTC. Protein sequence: CASREQVNNYGYTF.

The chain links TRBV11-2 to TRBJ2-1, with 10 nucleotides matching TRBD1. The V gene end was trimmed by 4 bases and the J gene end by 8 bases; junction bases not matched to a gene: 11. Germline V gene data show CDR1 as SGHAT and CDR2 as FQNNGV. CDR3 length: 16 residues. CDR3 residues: CASSSSGQGRVYEQFF. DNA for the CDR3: TGTGCCAGCAGCTCGTCGGGACAGGGGAGGGTTTATGAGCAGTTCTTC.

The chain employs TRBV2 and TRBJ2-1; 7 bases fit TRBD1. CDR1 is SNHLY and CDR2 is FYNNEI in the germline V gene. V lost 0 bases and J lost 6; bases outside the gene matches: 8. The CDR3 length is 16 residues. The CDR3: CASSEALRTGGNEQFF. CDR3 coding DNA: TGTGCCAGCAGTGAAGCGCTTCGGACAGGCGGCAATGAGCAGTTCTTC.

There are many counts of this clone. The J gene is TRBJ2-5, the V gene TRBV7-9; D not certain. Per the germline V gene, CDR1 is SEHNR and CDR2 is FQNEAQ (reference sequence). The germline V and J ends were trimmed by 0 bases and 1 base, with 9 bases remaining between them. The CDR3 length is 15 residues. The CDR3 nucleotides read TGTGCCAGCAGCTTAGCGCGATTCGCCCAAGAGACCCAGTACTTC. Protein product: CASSLARFAQETQYF. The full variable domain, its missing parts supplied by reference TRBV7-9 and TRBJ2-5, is DTGVSQNPRHKITKRGQNVTFRCDPISEHNRLYWYRQTLGQGPEFLTYFQNEAQLEKSRLLSDRFSAERPKGSFSTLEIQRTEQGDSAMYLCASSLARFAQETQYFGPGTRLLVL.

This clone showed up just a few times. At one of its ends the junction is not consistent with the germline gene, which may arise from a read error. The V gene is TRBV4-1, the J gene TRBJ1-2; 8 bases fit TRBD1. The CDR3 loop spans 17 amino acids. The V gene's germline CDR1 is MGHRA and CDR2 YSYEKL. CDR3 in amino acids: CASSEDRGGDQNYGYTF. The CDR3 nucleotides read TGCGCCAGCAGCGAAGACAGGGGAGGGGACCAGAACTATGGCTACACCTTC.

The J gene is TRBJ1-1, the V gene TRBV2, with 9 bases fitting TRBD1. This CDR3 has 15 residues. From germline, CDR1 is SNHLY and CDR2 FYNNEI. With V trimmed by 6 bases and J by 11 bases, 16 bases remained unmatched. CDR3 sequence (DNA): TGTGCCAGCAGGGGACAGGGAAAAGCAACTATCGGCGCTTTCTTT. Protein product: CASRGQGKATIGAFF. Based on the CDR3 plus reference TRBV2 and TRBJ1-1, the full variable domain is EPEVTQTPSHQVTQMGQEVILRCVPISNHLYFYWYRQILGQKVEFLVSFYNNEISEKSEIFDDQFSVERPDGSNFTLKIRSTKLEDSAMYFCASRGQGKATIGAFFGQGTRLTVV.